These T cell receptor beta chains were read from a single sample in a study of cytomegalovirus exposure and HLA in healthy donors. Some clones are missing from TCRdb's copy, which holds only in-frame ones; the method was immunoSEQ multiplex PCR. The listing contains approximately 110,000 clones. Source material: PBMCs. The receptors originated from a man aged 25-45 years in good health and CMV-seronegative. CDR3s include the opening cysteine and the closing phenylalanine or tryptophan. A D gene is named only where the DNA matches it firmly.

d_gene | j_gene | v_gene | CDR3aa | CDR3nt
- | TRBJ2-1 | TRBV6-6 | CASTLYNEQFF | TGTGCCAGCACCCTGTACAATGAGCAGTTCTTC
- | TRBJ2-1 | TRBV9 | CASSGAYNEQFF | TGTGCCAGCAGCGGAGCTTACAATGAGCAGTTCTTC
- | TRBJ1-1 | TRBV7-9 | CASREAGRGTEAFF | TGTGCCAGCAGGGAGGCTGGGAGGGGGACTGAAGCTTTCTTT
TRBD1 | TRBJ2-7 | TRBV30 | CAWSYRGYEQYF | TGTGCCTGGAGTTACAGGGGTTACGAGCAGTACTTC
- | TRBJ2-3 | TRBV19 | CASSIRGRASGDTQYF | TGTGCCAGTAGTATAAGGGGGAGGGCCAGTGGAGATACGCAGTATTTT
- | TRBJ2-3 | TRBV7-9 | CASSRNTGEGDTQYF | TGTGCCAGCAGCAGAAATACGGGAGAGGGAGATACGCAGTATTTT
TRBD2 | TRBJ2-7 | TRBV5-1 | CASSSSGSGYYEQYF | TGCGCCAGCAGCTCCTCGGGTAGCGGGTACTACGAGCAGTACTTC
- | TRBJ1-1 | TRBV30 | CAWSESYENTEAFF | TGTGCCTGGAGTGAGAGTTATGAGAACACTGAAGCTTTCTTT
- | TRBJ1-4 | TRBV28 | CASSLFSYNEKLFF | TGTGCCAGCAGTTTATTCAGTTATAATGAAAAACTGTTTTTT
TRBD1 | TRBJ1-4 | TRBV6-1 | CATRTGGVSEKLFF | TGTGCCACCCGGACAGGGGGCGTAAGTGAAAAACTGTTTTTT
TRBD2 | TRBJ2-1 | TRBV5-1 | CASSRLAGDDNEQFF | TGCGCCAGCAGTAGGCTAGCGGGAGACGACAATGAGCAGTTCTTC
TRBD1 | TRBJ2-7 | TRBV5-6 | CASSPTGTAEQYF | TGTGCCAGCAGCCCGACCGGGACAGCTGAGCAGTACTTC
TRBD2 | TRBJ2-1 | TRBV2 | CASSGGGRRYNEQFF | TGTGCCAGCAGTGGGGGAGGGAGGAGATACAATGAGCAGTTCTTC
TRBD1 | TRBJ2-2 | TRBV5-1 | CASTRDRDTGELFF | TGCGCCAGCACCCGGGACAGGGACACCGGGGAGCTGTTTTTT
TRBD1 | TRBJ2-6 | TRBV7-9 | CASSARQGNAGANVLTF | TGTGCCAGCAGCGCACGACAGGGTAACGCTGGGGCCAACGTCCTGACTTTC
- | TRBJ2-6 | TRBV21-1 | CASTDNRMTGDELGANVLTF | TGTGCCAGTACTGATAATCGGATGACAGGCGATGAACTTGGGGCCAACGTCCTGACTTTC
- | TRBJ1-5 | TRBV4-1 | CASSQGRGSNQPQHF | TGTGCCAGCAGCCAAGGTCGGGGAAGCAATCAGCCCCAGCATTTT
TRBD2 | TRBJ2-3 | TRBV6-4 | CASSPGLAGGGTDTQYF | TGTGCCAGCAGCCCGGGACTAGCGGGAGGGGGCACAGATACGCAGTATTTT
- | TRBJ2-7 | TRBV5-1 | CASSLTAFPLMVEQYF | TGCGCCAGCAGCTTGACAGCATTTCCCCTGATGGTAGAGCAGTACTTC
TRBD2 | TRBJ2-1 | TRBV7-2 | CASSLSASGKERDEQFF | TGTGCCAGCAGCTTATCGGCTAGCGGGAAGGAAAGGGATGAGCAGTTCTTC
TRBD2 | TRBJ2-5 | TRBV5-6 | CASSGSAGGVETQYF | TGTGCCAGCAGCGGGAGTGCGGGAGGTGTGGAGACCCAGTACTTC
- | TRBJ1-1 | TRBV5-1 | CASSLAGLRRGGGSLNTEAFF | TGCGCCAGCAGCTTGGCCGGTTTAAGGAGGGGCGGGGGGTCTTTGAACACTGAAGCTTTCTTT
TRBD2 | TRBJ2-1 | TRBV5-6 | CASSSRLAGGYNEQFF | TGTGCCAGCAGCTCACGACTAGCGGGAGGGTACAATGAGCAGTTCTTC
- | TRBJ1-2 | TRBV27 | CASSPGGAGLSYTF | TGTGCCAGCAGTCCCGGCGGTGCGGGGTTAAGCTACACCTTC
TRBD1 | TRBJ1-5 | TRBV19 | CASTPGTGGFDQPQHF | TGTGCCAGTACCCCAGGGACAGGGGGCTTCGATCAGCCCCAGCATTTT
- | TRBJ1-1 | TRBV15 | CATSSLGQTNTEAFF | TGTGCCACCAGCAGTCTAGGACAGACCAACACTGAAGCTTTCTTT